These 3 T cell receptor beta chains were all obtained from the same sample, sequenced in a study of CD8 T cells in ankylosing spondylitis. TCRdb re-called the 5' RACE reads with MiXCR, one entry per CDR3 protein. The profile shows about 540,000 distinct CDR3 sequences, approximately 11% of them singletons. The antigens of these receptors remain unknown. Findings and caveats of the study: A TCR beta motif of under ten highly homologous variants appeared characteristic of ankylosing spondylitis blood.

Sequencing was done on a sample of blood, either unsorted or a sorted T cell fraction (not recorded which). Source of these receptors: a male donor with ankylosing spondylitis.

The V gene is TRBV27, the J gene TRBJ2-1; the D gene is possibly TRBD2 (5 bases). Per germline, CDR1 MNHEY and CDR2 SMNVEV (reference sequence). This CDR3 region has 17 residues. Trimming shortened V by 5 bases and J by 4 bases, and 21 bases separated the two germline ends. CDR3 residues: CASSRDKGVGSYNEQFF. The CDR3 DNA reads TGTGCCAGCAGTCGAGACAAGGGAGTAGGGTCTTACAATGAGCAGTTCTTC.

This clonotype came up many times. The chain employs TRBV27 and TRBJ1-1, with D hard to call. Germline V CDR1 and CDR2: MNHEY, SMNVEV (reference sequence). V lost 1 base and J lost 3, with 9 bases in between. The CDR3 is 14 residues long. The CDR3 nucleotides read TGTGCCAGCAGTTTATATCGGACCTACACTGAAGCTTTCTTT. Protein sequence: CASSLYRTYTEAFF.

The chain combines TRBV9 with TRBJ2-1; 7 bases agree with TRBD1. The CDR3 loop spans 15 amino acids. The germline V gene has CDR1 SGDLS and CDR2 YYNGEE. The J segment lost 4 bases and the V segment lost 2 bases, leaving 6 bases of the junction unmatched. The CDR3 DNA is TGTGCCAGCAGCGTCGACAGGGCGACGTACAATGAGCAGTTCTTC. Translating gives CASSVDRATYNEQFF.